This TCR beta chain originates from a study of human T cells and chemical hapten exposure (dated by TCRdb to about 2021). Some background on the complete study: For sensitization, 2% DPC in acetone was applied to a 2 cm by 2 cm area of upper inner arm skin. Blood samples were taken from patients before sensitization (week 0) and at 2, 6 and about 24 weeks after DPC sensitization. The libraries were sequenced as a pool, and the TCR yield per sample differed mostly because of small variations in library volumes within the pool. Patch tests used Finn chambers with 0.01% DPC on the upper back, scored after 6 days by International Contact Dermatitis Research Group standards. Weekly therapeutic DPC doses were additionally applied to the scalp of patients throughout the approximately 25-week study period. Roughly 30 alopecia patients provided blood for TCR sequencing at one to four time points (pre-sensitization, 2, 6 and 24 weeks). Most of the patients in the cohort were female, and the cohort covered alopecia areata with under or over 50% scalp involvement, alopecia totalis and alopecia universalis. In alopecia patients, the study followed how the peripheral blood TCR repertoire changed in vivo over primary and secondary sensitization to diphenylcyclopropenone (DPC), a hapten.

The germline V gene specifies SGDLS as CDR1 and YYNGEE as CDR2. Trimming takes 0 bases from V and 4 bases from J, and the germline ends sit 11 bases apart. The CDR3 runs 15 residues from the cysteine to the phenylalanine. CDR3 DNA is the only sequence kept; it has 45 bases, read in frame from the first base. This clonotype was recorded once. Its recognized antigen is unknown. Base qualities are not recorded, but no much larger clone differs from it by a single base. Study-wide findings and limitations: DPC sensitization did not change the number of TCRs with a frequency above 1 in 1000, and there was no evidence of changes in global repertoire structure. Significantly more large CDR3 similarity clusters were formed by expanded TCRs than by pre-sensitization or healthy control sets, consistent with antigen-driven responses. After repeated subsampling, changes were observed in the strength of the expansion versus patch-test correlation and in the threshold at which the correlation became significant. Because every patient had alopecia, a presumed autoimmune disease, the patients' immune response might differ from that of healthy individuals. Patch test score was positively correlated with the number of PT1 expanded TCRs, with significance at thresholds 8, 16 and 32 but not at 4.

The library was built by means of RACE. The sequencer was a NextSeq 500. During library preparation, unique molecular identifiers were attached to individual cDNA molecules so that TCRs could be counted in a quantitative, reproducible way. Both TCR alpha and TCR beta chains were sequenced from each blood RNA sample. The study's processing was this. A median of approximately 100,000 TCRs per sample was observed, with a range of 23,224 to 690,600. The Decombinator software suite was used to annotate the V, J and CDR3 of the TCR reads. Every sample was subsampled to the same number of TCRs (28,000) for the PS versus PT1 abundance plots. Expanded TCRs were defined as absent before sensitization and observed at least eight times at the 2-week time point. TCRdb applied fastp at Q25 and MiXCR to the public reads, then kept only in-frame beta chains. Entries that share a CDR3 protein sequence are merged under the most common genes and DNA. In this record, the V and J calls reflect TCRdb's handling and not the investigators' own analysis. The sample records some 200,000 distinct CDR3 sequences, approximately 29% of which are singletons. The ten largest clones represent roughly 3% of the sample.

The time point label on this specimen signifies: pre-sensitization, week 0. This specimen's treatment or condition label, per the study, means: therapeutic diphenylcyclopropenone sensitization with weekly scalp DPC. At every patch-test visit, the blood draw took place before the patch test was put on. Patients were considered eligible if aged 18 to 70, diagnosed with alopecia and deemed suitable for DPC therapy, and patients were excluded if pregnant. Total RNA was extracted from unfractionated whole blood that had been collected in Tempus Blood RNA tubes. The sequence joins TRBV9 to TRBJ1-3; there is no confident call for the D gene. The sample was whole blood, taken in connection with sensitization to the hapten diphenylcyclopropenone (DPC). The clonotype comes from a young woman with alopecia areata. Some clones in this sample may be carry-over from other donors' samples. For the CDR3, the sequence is CASSVGIITGNTIYF. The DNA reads TGTGCCAGCAGCGTAGGGATCATCACGGGAAACACCATATATTTT.